The 3 T cell receptor beta chains given below trace back to one sample, sequenced in a study of T cells and copy number aberrations in small-cell lung cancer. The protocol was immunoSEQ multiplex PCR, while the TCRdb copy is restricted to in-frame clones and leaves out a portion. The sample lists 7,000 or so clones, roughly four fifths occurring once. The specimen sequenced was normal tissue next to the tumor. Receptor source: a woman aged 45-65 years with small cell lung cancer.

The DNA for the CDR3 is TGTGCCAGCAGCCCCGTTTCGAGCTCCTACAATGAGCAGTTCTTC. It yields the protein CASSPVSSSYNEQFF. The genes are TRBV11-3 and TRBJ2-1; D ambiguous. CDR1 SGHNT and CDR2 YENEEA come from the germline V gene. Trimming removed 5 bases from V and 0 bases from J, with 11 bases in between. CDR3 length: 15 amino acids.

This clone was counted a few times. This same CDR3 is encoded by further DNA sequences in the sample. V gene TRBV5-1 combines with J gene TRBJ2-3; TRBD2 agrees at 12 bases. Trimming cost V 4 bases and J 2 bases; bases outside gene matches: 11. The CDR3 is 18 residues long. Looked up from germline, CDR1 is SGHRS and CDR2 is YFSETQ. CDR3 DNA sequence: TGCGCCAGCAGCCCGATGGGACTAGCGGGCCCGGCCACAGATACGCAGTATTTT. Encoded protein: CASSPMGLAGPATDTQYF. Complete variable domain (other parts from reference TRBV5-1 and TRBJ2-3): KAGVTQTPRYLIKTRGQQVTLSCSPISGHRSVSWYQQTPGQGLQFLFEYFSETQRNKGNFPGRFSGRQFSNSRSEMNVSTLELGDSALYLCASSPMGLAGPATDTQYFGPGTRLTVL.

This sequence joins TRBV19 and TRBJ2-2; TRBD2 agrees at 9 bases. CDR3 length: 16 residues. The germline gives CDR1 LNHDA, CDR2 SQIVND (reference sequence). The trim removed 5 bases at V and 4 bases at J, leaving 8 bases unmatched. DNA for the CDR3: TGTGCCAGTAGTGATACTAGCGGGTTACCCACCGGGGAGCTGTTTTTT. It translates to CASSDTSGLPTGELFF. Supplemented by reference TRBV19 and TRBJ2-2, the full variable domain reads DGGITQSPKYLFRKEGQNVTLSCEQNLNHDAMYWYRQDPGQGLRLIYYSQIVNDFQKGDIAEGYSVSREKKESFPLTVTSAQKNPTAFYLCASSDTSGLPTGELFFGEGSRLTVL.